This TCR beta chain was sequenced in a study of OX40 agonist ivuxolimab in advanced cancers. Study details: Dosing consisted of intravenous ivuxolimab at 0.01 to 10 mg/kg every 2 weeks. Patients undergoing dose escalation presented with hepatocellular carcinoma, melanoma, renal cell or head and neck cancer.

Trimming left V 0 bases short and J 10 bases short, with 5 bases between. Germline values: CDR1 SGDLS, CDR2 YYNGEE. The CDR3 extends over 12 amino acids. Here immunoSEQ multiplex PCR was the method, and the copy in TCRdb shows in-frame clones only, minus some. Of roughly 13,000 clones in the sample, around 76% are singletons; the top ten hold 35% to 50%. This clonotype originated in an adult with an advanced solid tumor such as melanoma, head and neck, liver or kidney cancer. The sequenced sample was CD4+ or CD8+ T cells sorted from blood, obtained in a trial of the OX40 agonist ivuxolimab. V is TRBV9 and J is TRBJ1-6; D ambiguous. This chain's CDR3 is CASSVGGSPLHF. The CDR3 DNA reads TGTGCCAGCAGCGTAGGTGGGTCACCCCTCCACTTT. Full variable domain (rest looked up from reference TRBV9 and TRBJ1-6): DSGVTQTPKHLITATGQRVTLRCSPRSGDLSVYWYQQSLDQGLQFLIQYYNGEERAKGNILERFSAQQFPDLHSELNLSSLELGDSALYFCASSVGGSPLHFGNGTRLTVT.